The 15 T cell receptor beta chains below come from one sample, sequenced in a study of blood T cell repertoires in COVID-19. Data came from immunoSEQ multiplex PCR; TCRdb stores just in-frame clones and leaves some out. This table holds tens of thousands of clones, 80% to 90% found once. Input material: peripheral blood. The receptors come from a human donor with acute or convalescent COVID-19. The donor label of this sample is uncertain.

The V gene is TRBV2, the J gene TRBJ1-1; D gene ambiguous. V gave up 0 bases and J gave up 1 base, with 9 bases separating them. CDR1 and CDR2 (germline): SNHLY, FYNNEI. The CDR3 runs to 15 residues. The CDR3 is CASSEALPGNTEAFF. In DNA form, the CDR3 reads TGTGCCAGCAGTGAAGCGCTTCCCGGGAACACTGAAGCTTTCTTT. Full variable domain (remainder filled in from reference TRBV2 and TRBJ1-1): EPEVTQTPSHQVTQMGQEVILRCVPISNHLYFYWYRQILGQKVEFLVSFYNNEISEKSEIFDDQFSVERPDGSNFTLKIRSTKLEDSAMYFCASSEALPGNTEAFFGQGTRLTVV.

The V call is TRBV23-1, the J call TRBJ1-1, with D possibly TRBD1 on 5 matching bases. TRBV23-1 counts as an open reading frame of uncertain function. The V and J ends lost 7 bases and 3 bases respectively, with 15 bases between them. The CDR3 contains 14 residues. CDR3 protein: CASIDCGGYTEAFF. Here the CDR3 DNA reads TGCGCCAGCATAGACTGCGGGGGGTACACTGAAGCTTTCTTT.

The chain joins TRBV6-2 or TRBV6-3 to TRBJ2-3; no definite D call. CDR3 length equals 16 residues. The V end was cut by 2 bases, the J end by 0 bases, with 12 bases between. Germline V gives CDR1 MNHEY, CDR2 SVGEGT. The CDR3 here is CASSYPFGLSTDTQYF. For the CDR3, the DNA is TGTGCCAGCAGTTACCCTTTTGGCCTTAGCACAGATACGCAGTATTTT.

CDR3 region: CASSPPTGPNTEAFF. The CDR3 DNA reads TGCGCCAGCAGCCCCCCGACAGGACCGAACACTGAAGCTTTCTTT. The chain recombines TRBV4-1 with TRBJ1-1; TRBD1 is a possible D gene (6 bases). Trimming took 4 bases from V and 1 from J, leaving 13 bases between them. This CDR3 region has 15 residues. CDR1 MGHRA and CDR2 YSYEKL come from the germline V gene.

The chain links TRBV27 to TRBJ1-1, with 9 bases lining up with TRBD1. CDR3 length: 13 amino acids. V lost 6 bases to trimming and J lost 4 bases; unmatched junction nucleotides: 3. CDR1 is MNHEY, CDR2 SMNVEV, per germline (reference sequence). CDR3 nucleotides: TGTGCCAGCAGAACGGACAGGGGCACTGAAGCTTTCTTT. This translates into CASRTDRGTEAFF.

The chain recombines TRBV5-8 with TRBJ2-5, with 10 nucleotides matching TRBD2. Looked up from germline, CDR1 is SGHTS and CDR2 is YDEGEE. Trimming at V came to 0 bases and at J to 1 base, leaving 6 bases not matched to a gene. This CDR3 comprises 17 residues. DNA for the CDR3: TGTGCCAGCAGCTTGGCCGGGGCTAGCGGGGGCCAAGAGACCCAGTACTTC. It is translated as CASSLAGASGGQETQYF. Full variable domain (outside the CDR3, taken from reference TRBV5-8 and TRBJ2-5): EAGVTQSPTHLIKTRGQQATLRCSPISGHTSVYWYQQALGLGLQFLLWYDEGEERNRGNFPPRFSGRQFPNYSSELNVNALELEDSALYLCASSLAGASGGQETQYFGPGTRLLVL.

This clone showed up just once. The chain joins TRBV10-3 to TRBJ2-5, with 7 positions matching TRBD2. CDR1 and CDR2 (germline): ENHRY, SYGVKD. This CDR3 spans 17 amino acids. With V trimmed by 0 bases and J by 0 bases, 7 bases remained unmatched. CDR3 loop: CAISESLRGTYQETQYF. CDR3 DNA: TGTGCCATCAGTGAGTCATTGCGGGGGACGTACCAAGAGACCCAGTACTTC.

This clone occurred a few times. The CDR3, as DNA: TGCGCCAGCAGCCAAGATCACGGGTCGGATGGCTACACCTTC. Amino acids: CASSQDHGSDGYTF. This chain connects TRBV4-3 to TRBJ1-2; no reliable D call. The CDR3 runs to 14 residues. Germline V gene sequence: CDR1 LGHNA, CDR2 YSLEER. Trimming cost V 0 bases and J 6 bases, with 11 bases left between them.

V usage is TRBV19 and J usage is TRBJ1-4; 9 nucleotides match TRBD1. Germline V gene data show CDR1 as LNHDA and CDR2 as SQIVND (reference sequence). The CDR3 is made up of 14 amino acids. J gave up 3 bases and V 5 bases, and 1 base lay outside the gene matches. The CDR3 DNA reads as TGTGCCAGTAGTCGGACAGGGGCTAATGAAAAACTGTTTTTT. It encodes CASSRTGANEKLFF.

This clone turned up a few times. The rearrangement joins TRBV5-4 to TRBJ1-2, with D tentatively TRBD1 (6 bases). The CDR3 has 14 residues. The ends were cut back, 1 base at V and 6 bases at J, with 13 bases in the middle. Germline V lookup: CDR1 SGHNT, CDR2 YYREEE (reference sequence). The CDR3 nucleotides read TGTGCCAGCAGCTTGACAGGGTTTCGTAATGGCTACACCTTC. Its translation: CASSLTGFRNGYTF.

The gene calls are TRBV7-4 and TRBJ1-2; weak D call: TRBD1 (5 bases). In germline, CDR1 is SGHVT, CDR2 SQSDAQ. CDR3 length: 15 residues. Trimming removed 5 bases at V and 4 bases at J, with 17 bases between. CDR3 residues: CASSHPGGVPYGYTF. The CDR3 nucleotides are TGTGCCAGCAGCCACCCGGGGGGGGTCCCCTATGGCTACACCTTC.

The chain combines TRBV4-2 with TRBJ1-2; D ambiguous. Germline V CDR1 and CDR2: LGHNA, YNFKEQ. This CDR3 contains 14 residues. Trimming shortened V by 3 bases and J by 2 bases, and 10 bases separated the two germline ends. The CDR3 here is CASSQATLNYGYTF. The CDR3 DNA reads TGTGCCAGCAGCCAGGCAACATTGAACTATGGCTACACCTTC.

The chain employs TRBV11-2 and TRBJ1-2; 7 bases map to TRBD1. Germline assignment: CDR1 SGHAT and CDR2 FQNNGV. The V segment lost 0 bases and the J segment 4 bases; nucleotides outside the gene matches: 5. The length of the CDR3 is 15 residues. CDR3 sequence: CASSLDHDRAYGYTF. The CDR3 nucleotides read TGTGCCAGCAGCTTAGATCACGACAGGGCCTATGGCTACACCTTC.

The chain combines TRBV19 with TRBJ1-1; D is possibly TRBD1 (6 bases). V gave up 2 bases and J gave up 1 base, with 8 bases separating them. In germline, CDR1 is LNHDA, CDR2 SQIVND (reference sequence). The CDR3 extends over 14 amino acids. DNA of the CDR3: TGTGCCAGTAGTATACAGGGGAGGAACACTGAAGCTTTCTTT. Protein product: CASSIQGRNTEAFF.

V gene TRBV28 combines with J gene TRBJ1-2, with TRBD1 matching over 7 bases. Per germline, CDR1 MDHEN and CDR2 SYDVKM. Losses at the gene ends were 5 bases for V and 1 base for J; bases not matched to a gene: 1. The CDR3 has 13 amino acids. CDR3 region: CASSGDSNYGYTF. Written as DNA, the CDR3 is TGTGCCAGCAGTGGGGACAGTAACTATGGCTACACCTTC.